Presented here are 18 T cell receptor beta chains from one specimen sequenced in a study of cytomegalovirus exposure and HLA in healthy donors. The PCR had 60 Vbeta and 13 Jbeta primers. Some clones are missing from TCRdb's copy, which holds only in-frame ones; the method was immunoSEQ multiplex PCR. The sample consists of about 170,000 clones, 82% of them appearing once. Sequencing was performed on PBMCs. The source of these receptors is a male donor in good health and CMV-seronegative.

This clone was detected once. V gene TRBV9 combines with J gene TRBJ2-3; 13 nucleotides match TRBD2. Germline values: CDR1 SGDLS, CDR2 YYNGEE. V shed 0 bases and J 4 bases; nucleotides not matched to a gene: 5. The CDR3 totals 17 residues. CDR3 residues: CASSVATSGRLADTQYF. DNA of the CDR3: TGTGCCAGCAGCGTAGCGACTAGCGGGAGGCTAGCAGATACGCAGTATTTT.

The gene calls are TRBV18 and TRBJ2-3, with a weak D call TRBD1 (6 bases). The V end lost 3 bases, the J end lost 3 bases, and 13 bases lay between the germline ends. The CDR3 sequence is 15 residues long. Germline CDR1 reads KGHSH; CDR2 reads LQKENI. The CDR3 nucleotides are TGTGCCAGCTCACCCCTTGGACAGAAGACAGATACGCAGTATTTT. This translates into CASSPLGQKTDTQYF.

The chain has TRBV10-3 and TRBJ2-5, with TRBD1 matching 11 bases. Near its end, the DNA agrees better with TRBJ2-7, so the J call may be wrong. Germline CDR1 ENHRY, CDR2 SYGVKD. This CDR3 is built from 16 residues. CDR3 loop: CAISGSGTGGSYEQYF. CDR3 in DNA: TGTGCCATCAGTGGCTCCGGGACAGGGGGCTCCTACGAGCAGTACTTC.

This clone was counted a few times. The chain carries TRBV11-1 and TRBJ1-1, with 8 bases identical to TRBD1. This CDR3 has 15 amino acids. Germline V gene lookup returns CDR1 SGHAT and CDR2 FQDESV (reference sequence). Trimming cost V 2 bases and J 6 bases; bases outside gene matches: 8. The CDR3 DNA follows: TGTGCCAGCAGCTTATTTGGGACAGGTCGTGCTGAAGCTTTCTTT. It is translated as CASSLFGTGRAEAFF.

V and J are TRBV19 and TRBJ1-4; 8 bases agree with TRBD1. The germline CDR1 and CDR2 sequences are LNHDA and SQIVND (reference sequence). This CDR3 region has 15 residues. V trimming: 8 bases; J trimming: 2 bases; junction bases outside the gene matches: 7. Here the CDR3 reads CASHLRTGTNEKLFF. The CDR3 DNA is TGTGCCAGTCACCTCAGGACAGGGACTAATGAAAAACTGTTTTTT.

This sequence joins TRBV10-3 and TRBJ2-7; D is possibly TRBD2 (5 bases). Trimming left V 6 bases short and J 5 bases short, with 14 bases between. Looked up from germline, CDR1 is ENHRY and CDR2 is SYGVKD. This CDR3 is 13 amino acids long. CDR3 coding DNA: TGTGCCATCAGAGGACTCTATTCTCACGAGCAGTACTTC. This sequence encodes CAIRGLYSHEQYF.

J is TRBJ1-1 and V is TRBV5-4; tentative D call: TRBD1 (6 bases). This CDR3 comprises 15 residues. Per germline, CDR1 SGHNT and CDR2 YYREEE (reference sequence). V was cut by 1 base and J by 0 bases, with 10 bases left in between. The DNA of the CDR3 is TGTGCCAGCAGCTTGAACAGGGCGATGAACACTGAAGCTTTCTTT. Translating it yields CASSLNRAMNTEAFF.

The V call is TRBV5-6, the J call TRBJ2-7; 9 nucleotides match TRBD2. CDR3 length: 14 residues. Per germline, CDR1 SGHDT and CDR2 YYEEEE. V dropped 2 bases and J dropped 6; count of bases not matched to a gene: 6. The CDR3 here is CASSFPGLAVEQYF. CDR3 nucleotides: TGTGCCAGCAGCTTTCCGGGACTAGCAGTCGAGCAGTACTTC.

The chain combines TRBV4-1 with TRBJ1-5; 12 nucleotides line up with TRBD1. The germline V gene encodes CDR1 MGHRA and CDR2 YSYEKL. Trimming took 3 bases from V and 7 from J; bases not matched to a gene: 10. The CDR3 is 17 residues long. Here the CDR3 reads CASSQAGTGGAWQPQHF. The CDR3 coding sequence is TGCGCCAGCAGCCAGGCTGGGACAGGGGGCGCTTGGCAGCCCCAGCATTTT.

The chain combines TRBV11-2 with TRBJ1-3; D unresolved. Looked up from germline, CDR1 is SGHAT and CDR2 is FQNNGV. Trimming removed 1 base from V and 0 bases from J, with 10 bases in between. This CDR3 is built from 16 residues. CDR3 loop: CASSLGPVSSGNTIYF. The CDR3 DNA sequence: TGTGCCAGCAGCTTAGGCCCAGTCAGCTCTGGAAACACCATATATTTT.

This clone was observed a single time. V usage is TRBV4-1 and J usage is TRBJ1-6; 10 bases line up with TRBD1. CDR3 length: 14 amino acids. Germline trimming cut 4 bases from V and 6 bases from J; bases unmatched to any gene: 0. CDR1 and CDR2 (germline): MGHRA, YSYEKL. The CDR3 bases are TGCGCCAGCAGCCGGGACAGGGGTAATTCACCCCTCCACTTT. The encoded protein is CASSRDRGNSPLHF.

The chain employs TRBV29-1 and TRBJ1-5, with 8 nucleotides matching TRBD1. The CDR3 sequence is 15 residues long. The junction had 8 bases not matched to a gene; V was cut back by 5 bases and J by 2 bases. CDR1 and CDR2 (germline): SQVTM, ANQGSEA. This chain's CDR3 is CSVYATGEGNQPQHF. The DNA for the CDR3 is TGCAGCGTTTACGCGACAGGGGAAGGCAATCAGCCCCAGCATTTT.

The J gene is TRBJ2-1, the V gene TRBV5-6; D may be TRBD2 (6 bases). The germline CDR1 and CDR2 sequences are SGHDT and YYEEEE. The CDR3 consists of 14 residues. The ends were cut back, 0 bases at V and 3 bases at J, with 7 bases in the middle. In DNA form, the CDR3 reads TGTGCCAGCAGCTTGGCCGGGAGCTACAATGAGCAGTTCTTC. Its translation: CASSLAGSYNEQFF.

The chain has TRBV13 and TRBJ2-2; 8 bases match TRBD1. CDR1 and CDR2 from the germline V gene are PRHDT and FYEKMQ (reference sequence). V lost 5 bases and J lost 4; bases outside the gene matches: 6. The CDR3 is 15 residues long. The CDR3 DNA reads TGTGCCAGCAGCACCCGACAGGGGCTCACCGGGGAGCTGTTTTTT. This codes for CASSTRQGLTGELFF.

This chain uses TRBV29-1 with TRBJ2-5; D uncertain. The CDR3 runs to 11 residues. The V end lost 5 bases, the J end lost 5 bases, and 9 bases lay between the germline ends. Germline V gives CDR1 SQVTM, CDR2 ANQGSEA. DNA for the CDR3: TGCAGCGTTTCTGAGTTGGAGACCCAGTACTTC. Protein product: CSVSELETQYF. The variable domain in full, completed from reference TRBV29-1 and TRBJ2-5, reads SAVISQKPSRDICQRGTSLTIQCQVDSQVTMMFWYRQQPGQSLTLIATANQGSEATYESGFVIDKFPISRPNLTFSTLTVSNMSPEDSSIYLCSVSELETQYFGPGTRLLVL.

The chain joins TRBV4-1 to TRBJ2-3; 10 nucleotides agree with TRBD2. CDR1 and CDR2 from the germline V gene are MGHRA and YSYEKL. The CDR3 sequence is 15 residues long. Trimming at V came to 0 bases and at J to 6 bases, leaving 3 bases not matched to a gene. The CDR3 here is CASSQEGAGGDTQYF. CDR3 DNA: TGCGCCAGCAGCCAAGAAGGAGCGGGAGGGGATACGCAGTATTTT.

The chain employs TRBV29-1 and TRBJ2-5; 10 nucleotides agree with TRBD2. The trim removed 7 bases at V and 7 bases at J, leaving 15 bases unmatched. The CDR3 spans 15 residues. CDR1 and CDR2 (germline): SQVTM, ANQGSEA. The CDR3 spells CSARGLAGATGTQYF. CDR3 coding DNA: TGCAGCGCCCGGGGCCTAGCGGGAGCGACAGGGACCCAGTACTTC.

The CDR3 protein is CASSAGQGNSGANVLTF. The CDR3 bases are TGTGCCAGTAGTGCCGGACAGGGTAACTCTGGGGCCAACGTCCTGACTTTC. The chain combines TRBV19 with TRBJ2-6; 8 bases fit TRBD1. This CDR3 comprises 17 residues. The V gene's germline CDR1 is LNHDA and CDR2 SQIVND (reference sequence). V was clipped by 5 bases and J by 0 bases; unmatched bases: 6.